This T cell receptor (beta chain) was retrieved from a study of brain T cells in children with intractable seizures. The CDR3 has 13 residues. Trimming took off 1 base at V and 7 bases at J, with 10 bases between the two ends. Germline-derived CDR1 and CDR2 are LNHDA and SQIVND (reference sequence). Generated by immunoSEQ multiplex PCR, the TCRdb table keeps only in-frame clones and is missing some. The sample contains a few hundred thousand clones, about 93% of which appear only once. This sample's time point: blood from clinic visit 5 months post-surgery; TSC patient then seizure free. At least one anti-epileptic drug was given before surgery. In the case of this clone: Its antigen is unidentified.

Study results and caveats: Pre- and post-surgery blood differed in depth, so pre-surgery absences may be undersampling.

The TCR comes from a boy under two years old with tuberous sclerosis and intractable seizures. The sequences come from peripheral blood, collected about 5 months after surgery. This sequence joins TRBV19 and TRBJ1-1; a weak D match, TRBD1 (5 bases). CDR3 coding DNA: TGTGCCAGTAGTATAGGGGGGATCTATGAAGCTTTCTTT. This translates into CASSIGGIYEAFF.